Presented here are 2 T cell receptor beta chains from one specimen sequenced in a study of OX40 agonist ivuxolimab in advanced cancers. Library prep was done by the immunoSEQ multiplex PCR assay. Held by TCRdb, this immuneACCESS table contains in-frame sequences only and omits some clones. Under half of the omission traces to an unresolved V gene where checked; the cause of the rest is unknown. For this sample there are some 85,000 clones; about 90% appear just once. Jointly, the top ten make up 1.5% to 2% of the sample. The source was CD4+ or CD8+ T cells sorted from blood, collected in a trial of the OX40 agonist ivuxolimab. Receptors were obtained from an adult with an advanced solid tumor such as melanoma, head and neck, liver or kidney cancer.

The gene calls are TRBV11-3 and TRBJ1-3; D ambiguous. Trimming stripped 5 bases from V and 2 bases from J, with 10 bases between. This CDR3 contains 14 residues. Germline loops: CDR1 SGHNT, CDR2 YENEEA. DNA for the CDR3: TGTGCCAGCAGCGCCAGCGAAACTGGAAACACCATATATTTT. Amino acid sequence: CASSASETGNTIYF.

V usage is TRBV5-1 and J usage is TRBJ1-1; no definite D call. The length of the CDR3 is 14 residues. Germline CDR1 and CDR2: SGHRS and YFSETQ. Trimming stripped 6 bases from V and 5 bases from J, with 17 bases between. The CDR3, as DNA: TGCGCCAGCACCCCCGGCAACACGGGGACTGAAGCTTTCTTT. This translates into CASTPGNTGTEAFF.